This note documents a single T cell receptor beta chain sequence. V trimming: 4 bases; J trimming: 0 bases; junction bases outside the gene matches: 15. The germline gives CDR1 LNHDA, CDR2 SQIVND (reference sequence). The CDR3 loop spans 20 amino acids. In the authors' methods: For nucleated cells, counts were estimated from reference gene primer amplification. Generated by immunoSEQ multiplex PCR, the TCRdb table keeps only in-frame clones and is missing some. D and trimming were read from the DNA, whereas the V and J calls and clone size are those reported in that table. The data show tens of thousands of clones, 70% to 90% seen once. The sample originates from a study of blood T cell repertoires in COVID-19. For the study at large: The United States, Italy and Spain provided the acute and convalescent COVID-19 samples.

The source of this sequence is a man aged 65 to 79 with active COVID-19. V and J are TRBV19 and TRBJ2-2; 9 bases line up with TRBD2. Sequenced material: peripheral blood. CDR3 loop: CASSNSGRFEGVANTGELFF. DNA of the CDR3: TGTGCCAGTAGTAACAGCGGGAGGTTTGAGGGTGTTGCGAACACCGGGGAGCTGTTTTTT.